This passage covers 13 T cell receptor beta chains from one sample sequenced in a study of shared clonotypes between healthy human individuals. Some clones are missing from TCRdb's copy, which holds only in-frame ones; the method was immunoSEQ multiplex PCR. The sample yields about 480,000 clones, nearly 80% seen once. Sequencing was done on a sample of PBMCs. Receptor source: a middle-aged woman in good health. Some clones in this sample may be carry-over from other donors' samples.

This clone was observed at least ten times. V usage is TRBV5-4 and J usage is TRBJ2-1; 10 nucleotides agree with TRBD2. J was trimmed by 9 bases and V by 5 bases; bases with no gene match: 8. This CDR3 comprises 14 residues. Germline assignment: CDR1 SGHNT and CDR2 YYREEE (reference sequence). This CDR3 reads CASSYSGRIVEQFF. Here the CDR3 DNA reads TGTGCCAGCAGTTATAGCGGGAGGATCGTTGAGCAGTTCTTC.

The J gene is TRBJ2-1, the V gene TRBV28, with unresolved D. CDR1 and CDR2 (germline): MDHEN, SYDVKM. This CDR3 has 14 amino acids. With 7 bases removed from V and 0 bases from J, the gap between germline ends came to 10 bases. CDR3 bases: TGTGCCAGCATTCGAGACACCTCCTACAATGAGCAGTTCTTC. It translates to CASIRDTSYNEQFF.

This chain links TRBV28 with TRBJ1-1; 9 bases match TRBD1. CDR1 and CDR2 from the germline V gene are MDHEN and SYDVKM. V was pared by 2 bases and J by 3 bases, with 7 bases of the junction left unmatched. The CDR3 has 16 residues. The CDR3 nucleotides read TGTGCCAGCAGTTTAATGTACAGGGGGCTGGACACTGAAGCTTTCTTT. Translating gives CASSLMYRGLDTEAFF.

In its sample, this clone was seen once. The chain carries TRBV11-2 and TRBJ1-1, with 7 bases fitting TRBD1. Germline values: CDR1 SGHAT, CDR2 FQNNGV. The CDR3 length is 14 residues. Trimming took 5 bases from V and 2 from J; bases not matched to a gene: 5. The CDR3 here is CASSVQGSNTEAFF. CDR3 in DNA: TGTGCCAGCAGCGTACAGGGGTCCAACACTGAAGCTTTCTTT.

This clone was observed once. The V and J genes are TRBV6-1 and TRBJ2-1; unclear D gene. CDR3 length: 14 residues. Trimming took off 0 bases at V and 9 bases at J, with 12 bases between the two ends. Germline assignment: CDR1 MNHNS and CDR2 SASEGT. The CDR3 sequence is CASSEAYLGREQFF. The CDR3 bases are TGTGCCAGCAGTGAAGCGTACCTAGGTCGTGAGCAGTTCTTC.

The V and J genes are TRBV29-1 and TRBJ2-5; 11 bases map to TRBD2. V was pared by 8 bases and J by 4 bases, with 9 bases of the junction left unmatched. The length of the CDR3 is 14 residues. Per the germline V gene, CDR1 is SQVTM and CDR2 is ANQGSEA. CDR3 nucleotide sequence: TGCAGCACCATACTAGCGGGAGTCCCAGAGACCCAGTACTTC. It is translated as CSTILAGVPETQYF.

This clone was detected only a few times. This rearrangement joins TRBV9 to TRBJ1-5, with D possibly TRBD1 on 5 matching bases. The germline V gene has CDR1 SGDLS and CDR2 YYNGEE. V lost 3 bases, J lost 0 bases, and 7 bases lay in between. CDR3 length: 14 residues. CDR3 bases: TGTGCCAGCAGCGGAGGGGATAGCAATCAGCCCCAGCATTTT. Translation: CASSGGDSNQPQHF.

The sample holds a few counts of this clone. This chain uses TRBV9 with TRBJ2-7; D may correspond to TRBD1 or TRBD2 (5 bases each). From germline, CDR1 is SGDLS and CDR2 YYNGEE. The CDR3 runs to 15 residues. Trimming pared 3 bases from V and 6 bases from J, leaving 19 bases between. This chain's CDR3 is CASSGGSQGLGEQYF. The CDR3 DNA sequence: TGTGCCAGCAGCGGGGGGAGCCAGGGCCTCGGCGAGCAGTACTTC.

A word on this clone: The same CDR3 also results from other DNA sequences found in this sample. The V and J genes are TRBV2 and TRBJ2-3; 11 bases are shared with TRBD2. V shed 4 bases, J shed 3 bases, and the junction held 3 bases outside the gene matches. The CDR3 length is 15 residues. Germline CDR1 is SNHLY and CDR2 is FYNNEI. CDR3 amino acids: CASSGLAGITDTQYF. The CDR3 bases are TGTGCCAGCAGTGGACTAGCGGGAATAACAGATACGCAGTATTTT.

The chain joins TRBV10-2 to TRBJ2-3, with a tentative D call TRBD1 (6 bases). Deletions cut 6 bases from V and 1 base from J, with 8 bases between. The CDR3 is made up of 13 amino acids. Germline V CDR1 and CDR2: WSHSY, SAAADI. The CDR3 DNA follows: TGCGCCAGCAGACAGGGTGGCACAGATACGCAGTATTTT. It encodes CASRQGGTDTQYF.

The rearrangement joins TRBV9 to TRBJ2-1; maybe TRBD2 (6 bases). The CDR3 is 16 residues long. Germline V CDR1 and CDR2: SGDLS, YYNGEE. V gave up 4 bases and J gave up 0 bases, with 14 bases separating them. CDR3 in amino acids: CASSSGTQSSYNEQFF. The CDR3 DNA sequence: TGTGCCAGCAGCTCCGGGACTCAGAGCTCCTACAATGAGCAGTTCTTC.

Many counts were recorded for this clone. The gene calls are TRBV18 and TRBJ2-7; D ambiguous. Germline V gene data show CDR1 as KGHSH and CDR2 as LQKENI. The CDR3 spans 14 residues. V was pared by 3 bases and J by 2 bases, with 11 bases between. The CDR3 reads CASSPGSVTYEQYF. In DNA, the CDR3 is TGTGCCAGCTCACCGGGAAGCGTTACCTACGAGCAGTACTTC. Combining the CDR3 with reference TRBV18 and TRBJ2-7 gives the whole variable domain NAGVMQNPRHLVRRRGQEARLRCSPMKGHSHVYWYRQLPEEGLKFMVYLQKENIIDESGMPKERFSAEFPKEGPSILRIQQVVRGDSAAYFCASSPGSVTYEQYFGPGTRLTVT.

Points on this clone: Only one base separates this from a far larger clonotype, so it likely reflects a read error. Other DNA sequences of this sample code for an identical CDR3. This chain links TRBV10-3 with TRBJ1-3, with a possible D match to TRBD1 (5 bases). V was pared by 6 bases and J by 1 base, with 10 bases between. The CDR3 is 14 amino acids. In germline, CDR1 is ENHRY, CDR2 SYGVKD. The CDR3 DNA follows: TGTGCCATCAGCGAGGCAGGGTCTGGAAACACCATATATTTT. Encoded protein: CAISEAGSGNTIYF.